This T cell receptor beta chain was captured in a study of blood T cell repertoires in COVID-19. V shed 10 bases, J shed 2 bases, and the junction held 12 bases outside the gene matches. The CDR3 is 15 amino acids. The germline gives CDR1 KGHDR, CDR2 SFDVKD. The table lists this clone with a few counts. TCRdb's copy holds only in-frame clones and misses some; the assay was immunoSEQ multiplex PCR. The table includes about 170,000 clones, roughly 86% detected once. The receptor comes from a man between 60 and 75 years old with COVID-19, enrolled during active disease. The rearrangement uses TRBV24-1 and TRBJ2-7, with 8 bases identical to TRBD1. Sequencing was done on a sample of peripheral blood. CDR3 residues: CATESQGDATYEQYF. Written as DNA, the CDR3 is TGTGCCACAGAATCACAGGGGGACGCGACCTACGAGCAGTACTTC.